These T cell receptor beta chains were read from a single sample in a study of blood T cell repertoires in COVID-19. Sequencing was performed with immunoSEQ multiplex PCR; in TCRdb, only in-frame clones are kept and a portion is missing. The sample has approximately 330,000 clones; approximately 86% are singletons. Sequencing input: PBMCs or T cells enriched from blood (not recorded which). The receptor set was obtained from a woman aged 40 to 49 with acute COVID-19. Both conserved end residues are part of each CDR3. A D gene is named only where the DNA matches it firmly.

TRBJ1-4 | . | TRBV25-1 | TGTGCCAGCAGTAGTACACAGGGCATGTGGAGTGAAAAACTGTTTTTT | CASSSTQGMWSEKLFF
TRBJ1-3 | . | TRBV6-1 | TGTGCCAGCAGTGGAAGGACAGCGAACTCTGGAAACACCATATATTTT | CASSGRTANSGNTIYF
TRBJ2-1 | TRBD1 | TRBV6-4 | TGTGCCAGCAGTCAGACAGGGAAGAATGAGCAGTTCTTC | CASSQTGKNEQFF
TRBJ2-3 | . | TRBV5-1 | TGCGCCAGCAGCTTGGCCGGGCAGGGGAAAGATACGCAGTATTTT | CASSLAGQGKDTQYF
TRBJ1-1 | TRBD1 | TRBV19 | TGTGCCAGTAGTATAGGGGACAGGGTGAACACTGAAGCTTTCTTT | CASSIGDRVNTEAFF
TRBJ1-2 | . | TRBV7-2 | TGTGCCAGCAGCCCGGCAGGGCCAGGATCCCGCTCGAACTATGGCTACACCTTC | CASSPAGPGSRSNYGYTF
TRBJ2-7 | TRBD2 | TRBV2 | TGTGCCAGCAGCGAGAGGGGCCGGACTAGCGGGGGCCACGAGCAGTACTTC | CASSERGRTSGGHEQYF
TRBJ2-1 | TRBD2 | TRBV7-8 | TGTGCCAGCAGCGGGGCGGGGGGGCCCCACAATGAGCAGTTCTTC | CASSGAGGPHNEQFF
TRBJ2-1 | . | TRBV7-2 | TGTGCCAGCAGACGTACTAGATTGTCCAATGAGCAGTTCTTC | CASRRTRLSNEQFF
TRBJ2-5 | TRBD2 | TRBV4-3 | TGCGCCAGCAGCCGGGACTACAAGGACGTAGAGACCCAGTACTTC | CASSRDYKDVETQYF
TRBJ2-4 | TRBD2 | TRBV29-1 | TGCAGCGTTGAAGTGGCTAGCGGGATTCTTGCTCTAACCAAAAACATTCAGTACTTC | CSVEVASGILALTKNIQYF
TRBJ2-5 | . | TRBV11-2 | TGTGCCAGCAGCTTACGTGCGGGGAACCAAGAGACCCAGTACTTC | CASSLRAGNQETQYF
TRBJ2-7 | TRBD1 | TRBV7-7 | TGTGCCAGCAGCTTAAAACCTGCTGGGACAGGGACCTACGAGCAGTACTTC | CASSLKPAGTGTYEQYF
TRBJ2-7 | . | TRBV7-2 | TGTGCCAGCAGCTTAGGTTCTAGCGCTGAGCAGTACTTC | CASSLGSSAEQYF
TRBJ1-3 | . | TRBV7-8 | TGTGCCAGCAGCCCGCGCCGGGACACCATATATTTT | CASSPRRDTIYF
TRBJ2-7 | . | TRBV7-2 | TGTGCCAGCCAGATGAATCCCTCAGTCTCCTACGAGCAGTACTTC | CASQMNPSVSYEQYF
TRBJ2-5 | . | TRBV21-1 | TGTGCCAGCAGACAGGGTTACCAAGAGACCCAGTACTTC | CASRQGYQETQYF
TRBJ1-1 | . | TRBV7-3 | TGTGCCAGCAGCCATCCCAAGGGGACAGAAGCTTTCTTT | CASSHPKGTEAFF
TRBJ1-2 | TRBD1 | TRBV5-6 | TGTGCCAGCAGCCAGGGGGACAGCGTAAAATATGGCTACACCTTC | CASSQGDSVKYGYTF